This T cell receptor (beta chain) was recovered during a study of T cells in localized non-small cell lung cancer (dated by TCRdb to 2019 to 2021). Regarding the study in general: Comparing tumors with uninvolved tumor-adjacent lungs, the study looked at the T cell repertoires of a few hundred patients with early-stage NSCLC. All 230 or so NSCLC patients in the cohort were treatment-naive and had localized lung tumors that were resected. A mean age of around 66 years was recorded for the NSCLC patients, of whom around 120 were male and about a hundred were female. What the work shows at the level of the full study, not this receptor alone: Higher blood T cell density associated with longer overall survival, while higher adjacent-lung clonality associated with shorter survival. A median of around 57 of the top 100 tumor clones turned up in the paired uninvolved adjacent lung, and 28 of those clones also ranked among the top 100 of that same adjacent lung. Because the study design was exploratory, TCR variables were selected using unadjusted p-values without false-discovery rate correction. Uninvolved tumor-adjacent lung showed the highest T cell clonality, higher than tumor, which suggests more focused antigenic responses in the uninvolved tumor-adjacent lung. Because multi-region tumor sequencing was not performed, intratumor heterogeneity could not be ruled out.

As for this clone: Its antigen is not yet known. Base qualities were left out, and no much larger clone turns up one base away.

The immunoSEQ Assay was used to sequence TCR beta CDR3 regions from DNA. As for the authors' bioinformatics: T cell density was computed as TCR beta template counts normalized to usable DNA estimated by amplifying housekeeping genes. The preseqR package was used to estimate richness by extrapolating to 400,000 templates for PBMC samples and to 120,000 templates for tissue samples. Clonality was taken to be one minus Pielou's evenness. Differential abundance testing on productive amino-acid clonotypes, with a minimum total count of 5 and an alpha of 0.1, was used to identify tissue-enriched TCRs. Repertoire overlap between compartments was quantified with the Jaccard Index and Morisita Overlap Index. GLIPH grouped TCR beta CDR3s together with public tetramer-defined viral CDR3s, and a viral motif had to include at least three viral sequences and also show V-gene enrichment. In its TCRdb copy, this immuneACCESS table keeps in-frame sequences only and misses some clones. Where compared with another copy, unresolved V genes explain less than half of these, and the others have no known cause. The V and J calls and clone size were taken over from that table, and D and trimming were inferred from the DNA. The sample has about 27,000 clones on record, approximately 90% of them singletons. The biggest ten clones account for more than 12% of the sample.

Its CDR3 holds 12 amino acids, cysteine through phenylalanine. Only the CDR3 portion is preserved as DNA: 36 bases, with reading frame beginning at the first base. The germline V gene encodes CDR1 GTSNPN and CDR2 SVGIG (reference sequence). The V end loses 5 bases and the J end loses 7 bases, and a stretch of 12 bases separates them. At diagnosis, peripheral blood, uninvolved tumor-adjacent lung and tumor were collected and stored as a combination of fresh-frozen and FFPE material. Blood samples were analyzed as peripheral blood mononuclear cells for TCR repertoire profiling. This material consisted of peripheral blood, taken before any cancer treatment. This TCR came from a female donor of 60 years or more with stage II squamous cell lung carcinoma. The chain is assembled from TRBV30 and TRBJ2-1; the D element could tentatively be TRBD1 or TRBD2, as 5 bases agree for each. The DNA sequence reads TGTGCCTGGTCTCTGGGGGTGAATGAGCAGTTCTTC. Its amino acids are CAWSLGVNEQFF.